These T cell receptor beta chains were read from a single sample in a study of T cells after posttransplantation cyclophosphamide. Assay: immunoSEQ multiplex PCR; the TCRdb copy retains only in-frame clones and omits some. The sample carries 3,000 to 4,000 clones, about 69% recorded once. The sample was PBMCs, taken after allogeneic stem cell transplant with calcineurin inhibitor and methotrexate. The receptor set was obtained from a female patient in her fifties or sixties who received an allogeneic stem cell transplant from an unrelated donor, was CMV-positive, and had acute and chronic GVHD. Some T cells may be supplied by the graft donor. The CDR3 runs from the conserved cysteine through the conserved F or W. Fields, in order: D gene, J gene, clone size, V gene, CDR3 protein, CDR3 DNA. The D gene is left open where the match is weak. The size entry is marked missing in some rows and otherwise reads once, few, many or a size class.

D: NA
J: TRBJ2-2
size: NA
V: TRBV6-5
CDR3: CASMTAEFTGELFF
DNA: TGTGCCAGCATGACAGCTGAATTCACCGGGGAGCTGTTTTTT

D: NA
J: TRBJ2-3
size: NA
V: TRBV19
CDR3: CASSILAVSTDTQYF
DNA: TGTGCCAGTAGTATTCTTGCAGTTAGCACAGATACGCAGTATTTT

D: TRBD2
J: TRBJ2-1
size: few
V: TRBV4-1
CDR3: CASSPLAGGSNEQFF
DNA: TGCGCCAGCAGCCCACTAGCGGGAGGGAGCAATGAGCAGTTCTTC

D: NA
J: TRBJ1-6
size: NA
V: TRBV30
CDR3: CAWSVRNSYNSPLHF
DNA: TGTGCCTGGAGTGTGCGGAACTCCTATAATTCACCCCTCCACTTT

D: NA
J: TRBJ2-1
size: NA
V: TRBV25-1
CDR3: CASSEIRAGQFF
DNA: TGTGCCAGCAGTGAAATCAGGGCCGGGCAGTTCTTC

D: NA
J: TRBJ2-7
size: NA
V: TRBV5-5
CDR3: CASTLDGPHSYEQYF
DNA: TGTGCCAGCACCCTAGACGGTCCACACTCCTACGAGCAGTACTTC

D: TRBD1
J: TRBJ1-5
size: NA
V: TRBV5-4
CDR3: CASSVGTGYNQPQHF
DNA: TGTGCCAGCAGCGTAGGGACAGGGTACAATCAGCCCCAGCATTTT

D: NA
J: TRBJ1-1
size: NA
V: TRBV19
CDR3: CASSKGLVFTEAFF
DNA: TGTGCCAGTAGTAAAGGACTGGTGTTCACTGAAGCTTTCTTT

D: NA
J: TRBJ2-7
size: NA
V: TRBV21-1
CDR3: CASSKYPVLVEQYF
DNA: TGTGCCAGCAGCAAATACCCGGTACTAGTCGAGCAGTACTTC

D: NA
J: TRBJ1-2
size: NA
V: TRBV6-5
CDR3: CASTKQYGYTF
DNA: TGTGCCAGCACCAAACAGTATGGCTACACCTTC

D: NA
J: TRBJ2-6
size: NA
V: TRBV9
CDR3: CASSAQGSGANVLTF
DNA: TGTGCCAGCAGCGCACAGGGATCTGGGGCCAACGTCCTGACTTTC

D: NA
J: TRBJ2-2
size: NA
V: TRBV16
CDR3: CASSTLDIANTGELFF
DNA: TGTGCCAGCAGCACCTTAGATATCGCGAACACCGGGGAGCTGTTTTTT

D: NA
J: TRBJ1-2
size: NA
V: TRBV5-1
CDR3: CASSISNYGYTF
DNA: TGCGCCAGCAGTATAAGCAACTATGGCTACACCTTC

D: NA
J: TRBJ1-3
size: NA
V: TRBV5-1
CDR3: CASSPWTTSGNTIYF
DNA: TGCGCCAGCAGCCCCTGGACAACTTCTGGAAACACCATATATTTT

D: NA
J: TRBJ2-7
size: NA
V: TRBV6-5
CDR3: CASSYSRDSHYEQYF
DNA: TGTGCCAGCAGTTACTCCCGGGACTCCCACTACGAGCAGTACTTC

D: NA
J: TRBJ1-2
size: once
V: TRBV5-8
CDR3: CASSSYRAGYGYTF
DNA: TGTGCCAGCAGCTCCTACAGGGCAGGCTATGGCTACACCTTC

D: NA
J: TRBJ2-3
size: NA
V: TRBV13
CDR3: CASSELGREGSSTDTQYF
DNA: TGTGCCAGCAGTGAACTTGGTCGCGAGGGATCTAGCACAGATACGCAGTATTTT

D: NA
J: TRBJ1-4
size: few
V: TRBV19
CDR3: CASVGEKLFF
DNA: TGTGCCAGTGTCGGGGAAAAACTGTTTTTT

D: NA
J: TRBJ1-4
size: few
V: TRBV2
CDR3: CASSEGTATNEKLFF
DNA: TGTGCCAGCAGTGAAGGGACAGCAACTAATGAAAAACTGTTTTTT

D: TRBD1
J: TRBJ2-7
size: NA
V: TRBV5-1
CDR3: CASSSAGGSYEQYF
DNA: TGCGCCAGCAGCTCGGCAGGGGGATCCTACGAGCAGTACTTC

D: NA
J: TRBJ1-5
size: NA
V: TRBV28
CDR3: CASSFPGQSSNQPQHF
DNA: TGTGCCAGCAGTTTCCCGGGACAATCAAGCAATCAGCCCCAGCATTTT

D: NA
J: TRBJ1-5
size: NA
V: TRBV7-9
CDR3: CASSPRQVNQPQHF
DNA: TGTGCCAGCAGCCCGCGACAGGTTAATCAGCCCCAGCATTTT

D: NA
J: TRBJ2-2
size: NA
V: TRBV5-4
CDR3: CASSSRQGVTGELFF
DNA: TGTGCCAGCAGCTCGCGGCAAGGAGTGACCGGGGAGCTGTTTTTT

D: TRBD1
J: TRBJ1-2
size: NA
V: TRBV11-2
CDR3: CASSKDRGHYGYTF
DNA: TGTGCCAGCAGCAAGGACAGGGGGCACTATGGCTACACCTTC

D: NA
J: TRBJ1-2
size: NA
V: TRBV4-1
CDR3: CASSQDFRDYTF
DNA: TGCGCCAGCAGCCAAGACTTTCGGGACTACACCTTC